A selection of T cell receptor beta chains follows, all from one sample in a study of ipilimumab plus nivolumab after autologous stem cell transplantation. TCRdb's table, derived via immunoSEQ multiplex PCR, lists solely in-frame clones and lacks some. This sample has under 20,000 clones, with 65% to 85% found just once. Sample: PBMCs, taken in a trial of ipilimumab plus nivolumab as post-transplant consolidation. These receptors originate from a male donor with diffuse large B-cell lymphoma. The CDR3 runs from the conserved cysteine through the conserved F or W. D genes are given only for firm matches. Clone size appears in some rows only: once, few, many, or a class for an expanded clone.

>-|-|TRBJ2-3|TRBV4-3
TGCGCCAGCAGCCAAGATGAACTCTACACAGATACGCAGTATTTT
CASSQDELYTDTQYF
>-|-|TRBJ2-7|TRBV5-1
TGCGCCAGCAGCTTGGAGCTTCAAGGAGAGCAGTACTTC
CASSLELQGEQYF
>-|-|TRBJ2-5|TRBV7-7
TGTGCTAGCAGCCGGGGACCCGAAGAGACCCAGTACTTC
CASSRGPEETQYF
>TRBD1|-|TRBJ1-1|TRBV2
TGTGCCAGCAGTGTAGGACAGGTGTCCACTGAAGCTTTCTTT
CASSVGQVSTEAFF
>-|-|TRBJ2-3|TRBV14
TGTGCCAGCAGTCCTACCCCCTACACGCAGTATTTT
CASSPTPYTQYF
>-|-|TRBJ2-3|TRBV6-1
TGTGCCAGCAGTGGTGGGAACGGGGGAAACACAGATACGCAGTATTTT
CASSGGNGGNTDTQYF
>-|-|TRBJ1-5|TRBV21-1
TGTGCCAGCGATTCAGGGTTTAGCAATCAGCCCCAGCATTTT
CASDSGFSNQPQHF
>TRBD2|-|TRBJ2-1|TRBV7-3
TGTGCCAGCAGCTCGGGACTAGCGGGGCACAATGAGCAGTTCTTC
CASSSGLAGHNEQFF
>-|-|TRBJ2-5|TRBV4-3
TGCGCCAGCAGCCAACAGGGACGGTTCCAAGAGACCCAGTACTTC
CASSQQGRFQETQYF
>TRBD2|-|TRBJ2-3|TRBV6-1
TGTGCCAGCAGACTAGCGGGGAACACAGATACGCAGTATTTT
CASRLAGNTDTQYF
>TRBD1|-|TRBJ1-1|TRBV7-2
TGTGCCAGCAGCCGGCGACAGGGCGGCACTGAAGCTTTCTTT
CASSRRQGGTEAFF
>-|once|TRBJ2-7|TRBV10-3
TGTGCCATCAGTGGGACATCCTCCTACGAGCAGTACTTC
CAISGTSSYEQYF
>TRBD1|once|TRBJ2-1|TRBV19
TGTGCCAGTAAATGGGACAGGGCGGCCAATGAGCAGTTCTTC
CASKWDRAANEQFF
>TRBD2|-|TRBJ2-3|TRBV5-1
TGCGCCAGCAGCTCGGCGACTAGCGGGGGGGCAGATACGCAGTATTTT
CASSSATSGGADTQYF
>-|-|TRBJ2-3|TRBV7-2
TGTGCCAGCAGCCAAGGGAGTGCTAGCGGCACAGATACGCAGTATTTT
CASSQGSASGTDTQYF
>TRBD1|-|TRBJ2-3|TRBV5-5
TGTGCCAGCAGCCACAGGGGTCAAGATACGCAGTATTTT
CASSHRGQDTQYF
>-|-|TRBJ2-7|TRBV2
TGTGCCAGCACTGGGGACATTATCTACGAGCAGTACTTC
CASTGDIIYEQYF
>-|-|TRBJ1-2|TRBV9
TGTGCCAGCAGCGTAGCGAGTGGGTCCCTCTATGGCTACACCTTC
CASSVASGSLYGYTF
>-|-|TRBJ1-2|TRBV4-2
TGTGCCAGCAGCCAAGAGGGAAGGGGCCGACCTAACTATGGCTACACCTTC
CASSQEGRGRPNYGYTF
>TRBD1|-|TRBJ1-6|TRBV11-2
TGTGCCAGCAGCCTGTGGACAGGGGAGAATAATTCACCCCTCCACTTT
CASSLWTGENNSPLHF
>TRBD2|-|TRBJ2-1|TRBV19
TGTGCCAGTAGTCCCTGGGAGCGGGGTAATGAGCAGTTCTTC
CASSPWERGNEQFF
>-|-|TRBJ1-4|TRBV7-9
TGTGCCAGCAGCTTAGCGCCACAGGGTCTCGAAAAACTGTTTTTT
CASSLAPQGLEKLFF
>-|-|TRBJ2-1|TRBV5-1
TGCGCCAGCAGCTTGGCGCCAGGGGAGAATGAGCAGTTCTTC
CASSLAPGENEQFF
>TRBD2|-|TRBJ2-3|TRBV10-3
TGTGCCATCAGTGATGCGGGGGGGCATGGGGATACGCAGTATTTT
CAISDAGGHGDTQYF
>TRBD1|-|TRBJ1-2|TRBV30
TGTGCCTGGAGTGGGACAGGGGCCTTCTATGGCTACACCTTC
CAWSGTGAFYGYTF
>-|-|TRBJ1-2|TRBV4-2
TGTGCCAGCAGCCAAGATTTACAGGATCAGTCTTATGGCTACACCTTC
CASSQDLQDQSYGYTF
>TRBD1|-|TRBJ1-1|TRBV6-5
TGTGCCAGCAGCCCGCGACAGGGTCGGACTGAAGCTTTCTTT
CASSPRQGRTEAFF
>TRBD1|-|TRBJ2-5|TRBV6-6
TGTGCCAGCAGAGAGGACAGGATAGCCCAAGAGACCCAGTACTTC
CASREDRIAQETQYF
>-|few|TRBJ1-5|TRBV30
TGTGCCTGGAGTGACGGGGAGAATCAGCCCCAGCATTTT
CAWSDGENQPQHF
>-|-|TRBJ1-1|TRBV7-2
TGTGCCAGCCTTAGGCAGATGAACACTGAAGCTTTCTTT
CASLRQMNTEAFF
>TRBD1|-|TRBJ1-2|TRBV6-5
TGTGCCAGCAGTTTCTCCGGGACAGGAGATTACTATGGCTACACCTTC
CASSFSGTGDYYGYTF
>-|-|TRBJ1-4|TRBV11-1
TGTGCCAGCAGCCCAAGTCCGTTTGGGAAAAAACTGTTTTTT
CASSPSPFGKKLFF
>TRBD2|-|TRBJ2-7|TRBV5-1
TGCGCCAGCAGCTTGGCCTCCGGGGGGGGCTACGAGCAGTACTTC
CASSLASGGGYEQYF
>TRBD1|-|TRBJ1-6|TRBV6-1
TGTGCCAGCAGTTCCCCGGGACAGGATAATTCACCCCTCCACTTT
CASSSPGQDNSPLHF
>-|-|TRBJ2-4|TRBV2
TGTGCCAGCACCGGAGCCATAGGGTCGTTGGGCAAAAACATTCAGTACTTC
CASTGAIGSLGKNIQYF
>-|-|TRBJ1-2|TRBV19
TGTGCCAGTAGCCAGGACTCGACCTCCTATGGCTACACCTTC
CASSQDSTSYGYTF
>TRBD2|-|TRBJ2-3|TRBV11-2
TGTGCCAGCAGCTTAGACGCGGGGGGGAGTTCAGATACGCAGTATTTT
CASSLDAGGSSDTQYF
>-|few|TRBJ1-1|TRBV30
TGTGCCTGGAGTGTAACGGGGGGGGCTGAAGCTTTCTTT
CAWSVTGGAEAFF
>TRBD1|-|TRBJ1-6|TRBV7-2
TGTGCCAGCAGCTTCCTAGGGGGCAATTCACCCCTCCACTTT
CASSFLGGNSPLHF
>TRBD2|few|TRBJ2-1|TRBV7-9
TGTGCCAGCAGCCAAGGGACTAGCGGGGGACCCAATGAGCAGTTCTTC
CASSQGTSGGPNEQFF
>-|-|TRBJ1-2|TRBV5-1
TGCGCCAGCAGCCCCGGGACTTTCAACTATGGCTACACCTTC
CASSPGTFNYGYTF
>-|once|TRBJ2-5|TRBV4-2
TGTGCCAGCAGCCAAGGTAGTAGCGGAGAGACCCAGTACTTC
CASSQGSSGETQYF
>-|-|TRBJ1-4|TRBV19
TGTGCCAGTAGAGACTCCACTGGTGAAAAACTGTTTTTT
CASRDSTGEKLFF
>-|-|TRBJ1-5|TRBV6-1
TGTGCCAGCAGAAATACAGGGCAGTTTCAGCCCCAGCATTTT
CASRNTGQFQPQHF
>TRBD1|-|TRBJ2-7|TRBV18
TGTGCCAGCTCCCCGGACAGGACCTACGAGCAGTACTTC
CASSPDRTYEQYF
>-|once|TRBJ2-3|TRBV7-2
TGTGCCAGCAGCTTATCCACCGGGGGATACACAGATACGCAGTATTTT
CASSLSTGGYTDTQYF
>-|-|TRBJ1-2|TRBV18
TGTGCCAGCTCACCGCGGCGTGCAGATGGCTACACCTTC
CASSPRRADGYTF
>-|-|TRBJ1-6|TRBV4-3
TGCGCCAGCAGCCAAGTCGGCACAGCCTTTAATTCACCCCTCCACTTT
CASSQVGTAFNSPLHF
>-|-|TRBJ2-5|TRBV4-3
TGCGCCAGCAGCCAAGATTGGGAAGAGACCCAGTACTTC
CASSQDWEETQYF
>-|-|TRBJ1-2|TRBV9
TGTGCCAGCACCAGCACAGGGACGGAGGAAGGCTACACCTTC
CASTSTGTEEGYTF
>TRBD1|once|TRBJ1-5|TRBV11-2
TGTGCCAGCAGCAAAAAACAGGGGCCCAATCAGCCCCAGCATTTT
CASSKKQGPNQPQHF
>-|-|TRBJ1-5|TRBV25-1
TGTGCCAGCAGTGAATTCGGAGGGAGGCTAGAGAATCAGCCCCAGCATTTT
CASSEFGGRLENQPQHF
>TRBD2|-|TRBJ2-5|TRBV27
TGTGCCAGCAGTCCGGGGGGGGCGGAGTGGGAGACCCAGTACTTC
CASSPGGAEWETQYF
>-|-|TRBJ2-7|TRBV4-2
TGTGCCAGCAGCCAAGAAGCCAGGTCCTACGAGCAGTACTTC
CASSQEARSYEQYF
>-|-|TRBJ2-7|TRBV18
TGTGCCAGCTCACCGATGGGGGACGTAGTCTACGAGCAGTACTTC
CASSPMGDVVYEQYF
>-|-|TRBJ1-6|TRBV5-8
TGTGCCAGCAGCCCTCGCTCCCGTACAGATAATTCACCCCTCCACTTT
CASSPRSRTDNSPLHF
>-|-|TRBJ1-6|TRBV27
TGTGCCAGCAGTTTATTCCAGGGTCGGTCACCCCTCCACTTT
CASSLFQGRSPLHF
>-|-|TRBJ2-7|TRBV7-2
TGTGCCAGCAGCCTCGGGACCTATTGGAGCTCCTACGAGCAGTACTTC
CASSLGTYWSSYEQYF
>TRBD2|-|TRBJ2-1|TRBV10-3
TGTGCCATCAGTGAGTCTGGGGCTAGCGGGGGGAGCTCCTACAATGAGCAGTTCTTC
CAISESGASGGSSYNEQFF